The text below deals with one TCR beta chain. Antigen unknown. Trimming took off 1 base at V and 2 bases at J, with 14 bases between the two ends. This CDR3 has 16 amino acids. Per germline, CDR1 SEHNR and CDR2 FQNEAQ (reference sequence). Libraries for TCRalpha and TCRbeta carried sample barcodes and unique molecular identifiers via 5'RACE. TCRdb used MiXCR to reprocess the 5' RACE reads, holding one entry per CDR3 protein. The top ten clones hold roughly an eighth of a sample with approximately 500,000 distinct CDR3 sequences, 20% to 30% of them seen once. This specimen comes from a study of T-cell memory formation after mild COVID-19. As for the study in general: TCR clusters were largely donor specific.

The study's findings and limits: Nothing showed for sure that second-wave clones peaking on day 37 were SARS-CoV-2 specific. While clones contracting from day 15 to 85 were balanced between CD4 and CD8, later expanders leaned CD4+.

What was sequenced was PBMCs or a T cell subset sorted from them (not recorded which). This receptor was obtained from an adult woman who had mild COVID-19 (a few samples of this study predate the infection). Cell type and time point are not known. The chain couples TRBV7-9 to TRBJ1-2; D is ambiguous. This CDR3 reads CASSLVRPNLNYGYTF. CDR3 coding DNA: TGTGCCAGCAGCTTAGTGAGACCTAACCTCAACTATGGCTACACCTTC.